Each of the 3 T cell receptor beta chains below was sequenced from the same sample in a study of cytomegalovirus exposure and HLA in healthy donors. The PCR made use of 60 Vbeta and 13 Jbeta primers. The protocol was immunoSEQ multiplex PCR, while the TCRdb copy is restricted to in-frame clones and leaves out a portion. Of under 300,000 clones in the sample, about 90% are singletons; the top ten hold around 1.7%. The sample was PBMCs. All receptors derive from a girl aged 2 to 10 in good health and CMV-seronegative.

The chain recombines TRBV5-1 with TRBJ1-2; 8 positions match TRBD1. The CDR3 spans 16 residues. Germline V gives CDR1 SGHRS, CDR2 YFSETQ. V lost 4 bases, J lost 3 bases, and 11 bases stayed unmatched. CDR3 protein: CASSLTSDRGDYGYTF. The CDR3 nucleotides read TGCGCCAGCAGCCTAACTTCCGACAGGGGAGACTATGGCTACACCTTC.

V usage is TRBV19 and J usage is TRBJ2-7, with TRBD1 matching 9 bases. In germline, CDR1 is LNHDA, CDR2 SQIVND (reference sequence). Trimming removed 8 bases from V and 6 bases from J; junction bases left unmatched: 2. CDR3 length equals 11 residues. The CDR3 DNA reads as TGTGCCAGTGGGGACAGGGCCGAGCAGTACTTC. It yields the protein CASGDRAEQYF.

This clone turned up a few times. V and J are TRBV4-2 and TRBJ2-2; D is undetermined. The germline V and J ends were trimmed by 4 bases and 0 bases, with 6 bases remaining between them. CDR3 size: 14 residues. Germline CDR1 LGHNA, CDR2 YNFKEQ. The CDR3: CASSLLANTGELFF. The DNA of the CDR3 is TGTGCCAGCAGCCTTCTAGCGAACACCGGGGAGCTGTTTTTT.